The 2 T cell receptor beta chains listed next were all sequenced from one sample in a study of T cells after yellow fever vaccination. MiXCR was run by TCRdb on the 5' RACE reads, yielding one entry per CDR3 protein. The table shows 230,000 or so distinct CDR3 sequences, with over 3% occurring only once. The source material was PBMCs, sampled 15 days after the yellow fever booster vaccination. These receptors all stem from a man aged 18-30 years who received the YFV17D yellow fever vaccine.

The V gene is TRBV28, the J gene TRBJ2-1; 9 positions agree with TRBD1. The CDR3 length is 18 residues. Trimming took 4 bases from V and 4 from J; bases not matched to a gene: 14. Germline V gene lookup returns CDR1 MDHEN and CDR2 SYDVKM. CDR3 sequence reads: CASSSALGQGRGYNEQFF. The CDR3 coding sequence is TGTGCCAGCAGTTCCGCCCTCGGACAGGGGAGGGGATACAATGAGCAGTTCTTC.

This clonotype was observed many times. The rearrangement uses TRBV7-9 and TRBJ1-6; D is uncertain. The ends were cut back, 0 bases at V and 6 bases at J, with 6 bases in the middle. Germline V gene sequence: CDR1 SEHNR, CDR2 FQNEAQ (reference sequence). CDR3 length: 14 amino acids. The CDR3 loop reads CASSLAQSNSPLHF. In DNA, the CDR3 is TGTGCCAGCAGCTTAGCGCAGTCTAATTCACCCCTCCACTTT.